This T cell receptor beta chain was recovered during a study of blood T cell repertoires in COVID-19. Data came from immunoSEQ multiplex PCR; TCRdb stores just in-frame clones and leaves some out. The sample shows about 30,000 clones, roughly 84% of them seen only once. The sequence came from a human donor in a cohort sampled during active COVID-19. Sequencing used peripheral blood.

The CDR3 region has the DNA TGTGCCAGCACCCTCAAACGGGTGGTCAGGGGGAGAAAGACCCAGTACTTC. It is translated as CASTLKRVVRGRKTQYF. The chain joins TRBV27 to TRBJ2-5; the match to TRBD1 covers 7 bases. This CDR3 is built from 17 residues. Germline CDR1 and CDR2: MNHEY and SMNVEV (reference sequence). V shed 7 bases, J shed 6 bases, and the junction held 20 bases outside the gene matches.